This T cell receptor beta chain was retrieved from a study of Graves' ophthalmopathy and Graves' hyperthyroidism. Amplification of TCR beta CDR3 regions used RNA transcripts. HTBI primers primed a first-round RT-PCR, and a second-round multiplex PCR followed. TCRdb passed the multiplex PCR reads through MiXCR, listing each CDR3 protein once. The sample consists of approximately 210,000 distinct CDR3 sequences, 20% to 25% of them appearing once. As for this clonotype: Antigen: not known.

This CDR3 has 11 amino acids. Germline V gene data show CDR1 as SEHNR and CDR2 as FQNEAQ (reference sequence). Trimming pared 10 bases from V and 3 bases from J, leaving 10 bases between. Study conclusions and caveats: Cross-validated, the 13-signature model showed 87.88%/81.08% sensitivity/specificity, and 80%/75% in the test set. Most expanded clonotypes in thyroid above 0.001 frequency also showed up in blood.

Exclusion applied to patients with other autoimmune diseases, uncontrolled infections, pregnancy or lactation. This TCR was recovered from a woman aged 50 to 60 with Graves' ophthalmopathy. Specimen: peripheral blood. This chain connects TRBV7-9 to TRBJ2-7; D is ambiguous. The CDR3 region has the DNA TGTGCCACCTATAGGATCTACGAGCAGTACTTC. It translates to CATYRIYEQYF.